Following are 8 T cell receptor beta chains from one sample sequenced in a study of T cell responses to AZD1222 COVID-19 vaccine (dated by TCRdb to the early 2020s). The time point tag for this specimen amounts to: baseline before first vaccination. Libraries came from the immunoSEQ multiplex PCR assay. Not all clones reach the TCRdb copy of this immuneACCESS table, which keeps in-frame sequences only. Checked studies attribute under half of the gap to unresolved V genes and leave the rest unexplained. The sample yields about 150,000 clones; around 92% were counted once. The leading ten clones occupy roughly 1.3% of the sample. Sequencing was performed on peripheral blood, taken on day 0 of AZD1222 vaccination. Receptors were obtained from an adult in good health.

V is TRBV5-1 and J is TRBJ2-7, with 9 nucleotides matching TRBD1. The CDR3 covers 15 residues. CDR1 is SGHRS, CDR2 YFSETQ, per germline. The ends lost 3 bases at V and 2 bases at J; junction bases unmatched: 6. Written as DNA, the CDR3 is TGCGCCAGCAGCTACACCGGGACAGGGACCTACGAGCAGTACTTC. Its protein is CASSYTGTGTYEQYF.

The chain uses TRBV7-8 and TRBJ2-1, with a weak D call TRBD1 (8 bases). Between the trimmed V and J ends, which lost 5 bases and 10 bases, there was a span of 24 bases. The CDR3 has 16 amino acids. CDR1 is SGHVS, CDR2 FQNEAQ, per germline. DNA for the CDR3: TGTGCCAGCAGCCTCCAGGGGGCGGGAGTTTTCGGCGAGCAGTTCTTC. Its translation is CASSLQGAGVFGEQFF.

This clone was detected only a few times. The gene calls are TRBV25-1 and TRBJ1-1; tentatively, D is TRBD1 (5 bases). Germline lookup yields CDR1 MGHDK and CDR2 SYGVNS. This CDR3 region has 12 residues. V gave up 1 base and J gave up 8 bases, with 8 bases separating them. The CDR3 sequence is CASSEWGTEAFF. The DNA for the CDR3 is TGTGCCAGCAGTGAATGGGGCACAGAAGCTTTCTTT.

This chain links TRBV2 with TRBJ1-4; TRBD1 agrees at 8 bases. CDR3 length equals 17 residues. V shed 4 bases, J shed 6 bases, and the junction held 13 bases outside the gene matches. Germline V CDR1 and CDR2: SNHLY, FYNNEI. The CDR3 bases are TGTGCCAGCAGTGTTGGGGCAGGGGGCTCCCTTTATGAAAAACTGTTTTTT. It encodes CASSVGAGGSLYEKLFF.

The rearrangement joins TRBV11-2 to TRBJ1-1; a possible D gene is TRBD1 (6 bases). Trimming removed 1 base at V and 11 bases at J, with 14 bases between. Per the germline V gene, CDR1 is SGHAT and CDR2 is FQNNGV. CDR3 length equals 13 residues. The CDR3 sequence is CASSLGSLQGAFF. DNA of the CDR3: TGTGCCAGCAGCTTAGGTAGCCTGCAGGGGGCTTTCTTT.

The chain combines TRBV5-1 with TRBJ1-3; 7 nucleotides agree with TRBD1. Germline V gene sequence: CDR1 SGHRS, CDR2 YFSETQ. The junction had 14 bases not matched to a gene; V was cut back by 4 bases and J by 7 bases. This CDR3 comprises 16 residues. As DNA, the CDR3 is TGCGCCAGCAGCATGACAGGGTCTGACTTTGGGAACACCATATATTTT. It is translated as CASSMTGSDFGNTIYF.

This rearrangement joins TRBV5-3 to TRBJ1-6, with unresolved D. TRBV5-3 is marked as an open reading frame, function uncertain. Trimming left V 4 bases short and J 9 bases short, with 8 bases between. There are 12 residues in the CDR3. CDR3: CARSLIGSPLHF. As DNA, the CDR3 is TGTGCCAGAAGCCTCATTGGTTCACCCCTCCACTTT.

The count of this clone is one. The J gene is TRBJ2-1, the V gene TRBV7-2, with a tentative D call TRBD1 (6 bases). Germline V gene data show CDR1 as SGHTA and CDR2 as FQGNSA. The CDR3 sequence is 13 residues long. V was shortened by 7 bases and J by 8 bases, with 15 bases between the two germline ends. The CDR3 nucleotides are TGTGCCAGCAACCCACCACAGGGTTATGAGCAGTTCTTC. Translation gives CASNPPQGYEQFF.